This note documents a single TCR beta chain sequence. The PCR template was genomic DNA. The TCR beta CDR3 region was amplified using 30 forward and 13 reverse primers. One entry per CDR3 protein results from TCRdb running MiXCR on the multiplex PCR reads. The sample holds about 290,000 distinct CDR3 sequences, approximately 45% seen once. The CDR3 consists of 13 residues. V was pared by 6 bases and J by 3 bases, with 4 bases of the junction left unmatched. Germline V gene sequence: CDR1 MDHEN, CDR2 SYDVKM. This specimen belongs to a study of type 1 and type 2 diabetes patients. Study-level background: From PBMCs, CD4+ and CD8+ T cells were isolated by magnetic microbeads.

The J gene is TRBJ2-7, the V gene TRBV28, with TRBD2 matching 8 bases. The sequence derives from a young man with type 2 diabetes. Sequenced sample: peripheral blood mononuclear cells (PBMCs). This chain's CDR3 is CASRVSGGYEQYF. The CDR3 nucleotides are TGTGCCAGCAGAGTGAGCGGGGGCTACGAGCAGTACTTC.